The 28 T cell receptor beta chains given below trace back to one sample, sequenced in a study of T-cell memory formation after mild COVID-19. Each CDR3 protein is one row after TCRdb ran MiXCR on the 5' RACE reads. The table includes roughly 110,000 distinct CDR3 sequences, approximately 15% detected once. Input material: PBMCs or a T cell subset sorted from them (not recorded which). The receptors stem from a man aged 18 to 30 who had mild COVID-19 (a few samples of this study predate the infection). Cell type and time point are not known.

CDR3 loop: CSWSGGTEAFF. The CDR3 DNA follows: TGCAGCTGGTCAGGTGGCACTGAAGCTTTCTTT. The chain joins TRBV29-1 to TRBJ1-1; D not certain. CDR3 length: 11 amino acids. Trimming pared 8 bases from V and 4 bases from J, leaving 11 bases between. CDR1 is SQVTM, CDR2 ANQGSEA, per germline. The variable domain in full, completed from reference TRBV29-1 and TRBJ1-1, reads SAVISQKPSRDICQRGTSLTIQCQVDSQVTMMFWYRQQPGQSLTLIATANQGSEATYESGFVIDKFPISRPNLTFSTLTVSNMSPEDSSIYLCSWSGGTEAFFGQGTRLTVV.

This clonotype was seen a few times. V and J are TRBV6-2 or TRBV6-3 and TRBJ2-1, with D possibly being TRBD2 (6 bases). Germline V CDR1 and CDR2: MNHEY, SVGEGT. CDR3 size: 14 residues. V was trimmed by 3 bases and J by 7 bases, leaving 13 bases between them. The CDR3: CASSYGGAGNEQFF. The CDR3 nucleotides are TGTGCCAGCAGTTATGGCGGGGCTGGGAATGAGCAGTTCTTC.

The rearrangement joins TRBV6-6 to TRBJ2-7; 9 positions agree with TRBD1. CDR1 and CDR2 (germline): MNHNY, SVGAGI (reference sequence). The CDR3 runs to 13 residues. The CDR3 DNA reads TGTGCCAGCAGCAGCACCGATCGGGGACAGGGAGGAGTC. Protein sequence: CASSSTDRGQGGV.

J is TRBJ1-5 and V is TRBV7-9; D is possibly TRBD1 (5 bases). This CDR3 comprises 14 residues. Trimming cost V 4 bases and J 4 bases, with 11 bases left between them. Germline loops: CDR1 SEHNR, CDR2 FQNEAQ (reference sequence). DNA of the CDR3: TGTGCCAGCAGCTCACCGGGACCAAATCAGCCCCAGCATTTT. This codes for CASSSPGPNQPQHF.

V gene TRBV7-8 combines with J gene TRBJ2-3; 10 bases fit TRBD2. CDR3 size: 16 residues. Germline V gene lookup returns CDR1 SGHVS and CDR2 FQNEAQ. Trimming removed 5 bases from V and 3 bases from J; junction bases left unmatched: 8. In DNA, the CDR3 is TGTGCCAGCAGCCTCGAGCGGGGGGGCCGGACAGATACGCAGTATTTT. This codes for CASSLERGGRTDTQYF.

The chain is built from TRBV7-3 and TRBJ2-3; TRBD1 agrees at 10 bases. The ends lost 0 bases at V and 1 base at J; junction bases unmatched: 1. Germline-derived CDR1 and CDR2 are SGHTA and FQGTGA. The CDR3 runs to 16 residues. This CDR3 is CASSLTGTGGTDTQYF. The CDR3 DNA follows: TGTGCCAGCAGCTTAACTGGGACAGGGGGCACAGATACGCAGTATTTT.

This chain joins TRBV7-9 and TRBJ2-2, with D possibly being TRBD1 (5 bases). The CDR3 loop spans 16 amino acids. V was pared by 4 bases and J by 6 bases, with 18 bases between. From germline, CDR1 is SEHNR and CDR2 FQNEAQ (reference sequence). The CDR3 nucleotides are TGTGCCAGCAGCTCCCCGACAGCGCCGAAGGCCGGGGAGCTGTTTTTT. The encoded protein is CASSSPTAPKAGELFF. Using reference TRBV7-9 and TRBJ2-2 for the parts outside the CDR3, the full variable domain is DTGVSQNPRHKITKRGQNVTFRCDPISEHNRLYWYRQTLGQGPEFLTYFQNEAQLEKSRLLSDRFSAERPKGSFSTLEIQRTEQGDSAMYLCASSSPTAPKAGELFFGEGSRLTVL.

This clonotype has just a few counts. The chain uses TRBV11-2 and TRBJ2-2, with unresolved D. V gave up 1 base and J gave up 0 bases, with 12 bases separating them. The length of the CDR3 is 17 residues. Germline assignment: CDR1 SGHAT and CDR2 FQNNGV. The CDR3 loop reads CASSLGVGTANTGELFF. CDR3 bases: TGTGCCAGCAGCTTAGGAGTGGGCACCGCGAACACCGGGGAGCTGTTTTTT.

CDR3 region: CAISEFEGISTDTQYF. DNA for the CDR3: TGTGCCATCAGTGAGTTTGAGGGCATAAGCACAGATACGCAGTATTTT. This sequence joins TRBV10-3 and TRBJ2-3, with D possibly being TRBD2 (5 bases). V lost 1 base and J 0 bases, leaving 11 bases between the germline ends. Germline-derived CDR1 and CDR2 are ENHRY and SYGVKD. This CDR3 region has 16 residues.

The chain couples TRBV12-3 or TRBV12-4 to TRBJ2-5; D not certain. The CDR3 totals 15 residues. Trimming took off 3 bases at V and 1 base at J, with 12 bases between the two ends. This chain's CDR3 is CASSLNPSAQETQYF. CDR3 nucleotide sequence: TGTGCCAGCAGTTTGAACCCCTCCGCCCAAGAGACCCAGTACTTC.

The genes are TRBV6-2 or TRBV6-3 and TRBJ2-1, with D maybe TRBD2 (6 bases). Germline values: CDR1 MNHEY, CDR2 SVGEGT. This CDR3 contains 14 residues. The ends were cut back, 1 base at V and 9 bases at J, with 13 bases in the middle. The CDR3 nucleotides read TGTGCCAGCAGTTACTGGGCAGGGAGGAGTGAGCAGTTCTTC. It encodes CASSYWAGRSEQFF.

The gene calls are TRBV6-2 or TRBV6-3 and TRBJ2-2; D possibly corresponds to TRBD2 (6 bases). V was trimmed by 0 bases and J by 4 bases, leaving 9 bases between them. Germline CDR1 and CDR2: MNHEY and SVGEGT. The CDR3 extends over 15 amino acids. DNA for the CDR3: TGTGCCAGCAGTTACTCTAGCGGAGTCACCGGGGAGCTGTTTTTT. It specifies CASSYSSGVTGELFF.

In DNA form, the CDR3 reads TGTGCCAGCAGCTTAGGAGACAGGGGGACTAATGAAAAACTGTTTTTT. Translation gives CASSLGDRGTNEKLFF. The V call is TRBV7-6, the J call TRBJ1-4; 9 positions match TRBD1. This CDR3 is built from 16 residues. The V segment lost 1 base and the J segment 2 bases; nucleotides outside the gene matches: 2. Germline lookup yields CDR1 SGHVS and CDR2 FNYEAQ.

Here the CDR3 reads CASSLGTGLLETQYF. CDR3 bases: TGTGCCAGCAGTTTAGGTACAGGGCTTCTCGAGACCCAGTACTTC. The chain recombines TRBV12-3 or TRBV12-4 with TRBJ2-5; maybe TRBD1 (6 bases). V lost 1 base and J 5 bases, leaving 14 bases between the germline ends. This CDR3 is built from 15 residues.

This clonotype came up a few times. V usage is TRBV2 and J usage is TRBJ2-7, with no clear D. This CDR3 has 16 residues. The germline gives CDR1 SNHLY, CDR2 FYNNEI. Trimming pared 3 bases from V and 6 bases from J, leaving 21 bases between. CDR3 sequence: CASSEFVELRLGEQYF. CDR3 nucleotide sequence: TGTGCCAGCAGTGAGTTCGTGGAGCTCAGGCTCGGCGAGCAGTACTTC. The full variable domain, its missing parts supplied by reference TRBV2 and TRBJ2-7, is EPEVTQTPSHQVTQMGQEVILRCVPISNHLYFYWYRQILGQKVEFLVSFYNNEISEKSEIFDDQFSVERPDGSNFTLKIRSTKLEDSAMYFCASSEFVELRLGEQYFGPGTRLTVT.

This sequence joins TRBV5-6 and TRBJ1-6; D remains ambiguous. CDR3 length equals 13 residues. Trimming took off 0 bases at V and 13 bases at J, with 11 bases between the two ends. CDR1 is SGHDT, CDR2 YYEEEE, per germline. The CDR3 bases are TGTGCCAGCAGCTTGGGCCTCCCCTCGCCCCTCCACTTT. Its translation is CASSLGLPSPLHF.

This clonotype was detected only a few times. The genes are TRBV5-1 and TRBJ1-5; a possible D gene is TRBD1 (5 bases). The CDR3 totals 16 residues. Between the trimmed V and J ends, which lost 4 bases and 4 bases, there was a span of 18 bases. Germline-derived CDR1 and CDR2 are SGHRS and YFSETQ. Here the CDR3 DNA reads TGCGCCAGCAGCACACGAACAGACAGAGTAAATCAGCCCCAGCATTTT. The encoded protein is CASSTRTDRVNQPQHF.

For this clonotype: The junction and the germline gene differ at one end; a read error may be behind it. V usage is TRBV6-4 and J usage is TRBJ1-2; D gene uncertain. Germline CDR1 and CDR2: MRHNA and SNTAGT. The CDR3 loop spans 13 amino acids. The CDR3 nucleotides read TGTGCCGGCAGGACGGATTTGGACTATGGCTACACCTTC. Translating gives CAGRTDLDYGYTF.

The chain links TRBV25-1 to TRBJ1-2, with D perhaps TRBD1 (5 bases). Germline values: CDR1 MGHDK, CDR2 SYGVNS. This CDR3 spans 11 amino acids. Trimming took 8 bases from V and 8 from J, leaving 12 bases between them. CDR3 amino acids: CASGGAGGYTF. CDR3 sequence (DNA): TGTGCCAGCGGAGGGGCTGGGGGCTACACCTTC.

This clonotype was counted between two and nine times. The CDR3 loop is CSLERGGVGRGTDTQYF. The DNA of the CDR3 is TGCAGCCTAGAACGGGGGGGAGTAGGTCGCGGAACAGATACGCAGTATTTT. This chain uses TRBV29-1 with TRBJ2-3, with 8 bases fitting TRBD2. The CDR3 sequence is 17 residues long. The germline gives CDR1 SQVTM, CDR2 ANQGSEA. The ends lost 8 bases at V and 3 bases at J; junction bases unmatched: 19.

The gene calls are TRBV4-2 and TRBJ2-7; 11 nucleotides line up with TRBD2. J gave up 5 bases and V 3 bases, and 3 bases lay outside the gene matches. Germline V lookup: CDR1 LGHNA, CDR2 YNFKEQ. This CDR3 has 14 amino acids. The CDR3 nucleotides read TGTGCCAGCAGCCAGGAGACTAGCGGGAACGAGCAGTACTTC. It encodes CASSQETSGNEQYF.

The V and J genes are TRBV6-5 and TRBJ1-2; tentatively, D is TRBD1 (5 bases). Germline assignment: CDR1 MNHEY and CDR2 SVGAGI. V shed 4 bases and J shed 4 bases, with 7 bases lying between them. CDR3 length: 12 amino acids. The CDR3 DNA follows: TGTGCCAGCAGTTCAGACAGCTATGGCTACACCTTC. Protein: CASSSDSYGYTF.

This clonotype was observed a few times. This rearrangement joins TRBV11-2 to TRBJ2-2; D is possibly TRBD1 (6 bases). Germline V gives CDR1 SGHAT, CDR2 FQNNGV. V was pared by 2 bases and J by 7 bases, with 17 bases between. CDR3 length: 16 residues. The CDR3 DNA follows: TGTGCCAGCAGCTTAATCAGGGGTATAATTTTCGGGGAGCTGTTTTTT. Protein product: CASSLIRGIIFGELFF.

The sample holds many counts of this clonotype. The chain carries TRBV19 and TRBJ1-5, with 8 bases that match TRBD1. CDR1 and CDR2 (germline): LNHDA, SQIVND (reference sequence). V was pared by 5 bases and J by 6 bases, with 6 bases of the junction left unmatched. This CDR3 has 14 residues. The CDR3 protein is CASSPRGLGQPQHF. As DNA, the CDR3 is TGTGCCAGTAGTCCCAGGGGGCTGGGTCAGCCCCAGCATTTT.

This clonotype was recorded a few times. This chain connects TRBV4-3 to TRBJ1-2; D might be TRBD1 (5 bases). Per the germline V gene, CDR1 is LGHNA and CDR2 is YSLEER. CDR3 length equals 14 residues. The ends were cut back, 0 bases at V and 1 base at J, with 6 bases in the middle. This CDR3 reads CASSQDGGNYGYTF. CDR3 nucleotide sequence: TGCGCCAGCAGCCAAGATGGGGGTAACTATGGCTACACCTTC.

This clonotype was seen more than once but under ten times. This chain joins TRBV7-9 and TRBJ1-1; perhaps TRBD1 as D (5 bases). Trimming pared 5 bases from V and 5 bases from J, leaving 24 bases between. Germline V gene data show CDR1 as SEHNR and CDR2 as FQNEAQ (reference sequence). The CDR3 spans 17 residues. The CDR3 sequence: CASSPTLTGAPGTEAFF. CDR3 in DNA: TGTGCCAGCAGCCCAACTCTTACCGGGGCTCCCGGGACTGAAGCTTTCTTT.

J is TRBJ2-1 and V is TRBV12-3 or TRBV12-4, with 12 bases aligning to TRBD2. The length of the CDR3 is 17 residues. V lost 7 bases, J lost 5 bases, and 12 bases stayed unmatched. The CDR3 sequence is CASTPSASGGANNEQFF. Here the CDR3 DNA reads TGTGCCAGCACCCCATCGGCTAGCGGGGGGGCCAACAATGAGCAGTTCTTC.

This clonotype was observed a few times. The chain uses TRBV28 and TRBJ2-1; D is possibly TRBD1 or TRBD2 (5 bases each). Germline CDR1 MDHEN, CDR2 SYDVKM. The CDR3 has 13 residues. V was pared by 5 bases and J by 8 bases, with 13 bases between. The CDR3 DNA is TGTGCCAGCAGTCGCAGCATGGGGGATGAGCAGTTCTTC. This encodes CASSRSMGDEQFF.